These T cell receptor beta chains were read from a single sample in a study of control samples from healthy donors and cancer patients. Produced via immunoSEQ multiplex PCR; TCRdb's table is partial and in-frame only. Of roughly 89,000 clones listed, roughly nine tenths were seen once; the top ten hold roughly a sixth. Sequenced: blood. All receptors derive from a middle-aged man in good health. Both conserved end residues are part of each CDR3. D genes are given only for firm matches. Only part of the rows carry a size: once, few, many, or a class if the clone is expanded.

CDR3 DNA | CDR3 protein | D gene | V gene | clone size | J gene
TGTGCCAGCAGCGCCGAGGGGAGGAAAGGTGCAACTAATGAAAAACTGTTTTTT | CASSAEGRKGATNEKLFF | NA | TRBV9 | few | TRBJ1-4
TGTGCCAGCAGCCATGTACAGGGGGAGAACACTGAAGCTTTCTTT | CASSHVQGENTEAFF | TRBD1 | TRBV5-6 | NA | TRBJ1-1
TGCGCCAGCAGCTTGGGGTTGGGGGTGACCACTGAAGCTTTCTTT | CASSLGLGVTTEAFF | NA | TRBV5-1 | once | TRBJ1-1
TGTGCCAGCAGTGAAGGGCCCTTGAGAGAGCAGTACTTC | CASSEGPLREQYF | NA | TRBV6-1 | NA | TRBJ2-7
TGTGCCAGCAGCGACGCGGGGGGACCCTACGAGCAGTACTTC | CASSDAGGPYEQYF | TRBD2 | TRBV5-4 | NA | TRBJ2-7
TGTGCCAGTAGTATAGGAAGCGGAAGCACAGATACGCAGTATTTT | CASSIGSGSTDTQYF | NA | TRBV19 | NA | TRBJ2-3
TGTGCCAGCAGCTTAGGCAACGATCAGCCCCAGCATTTT | CASSLGNDQPQHF | NA | TRBV7-2 | NA | TRBJ1-5
TGTGCCAGCAGTGACAATACCGTCTCTGGGGCCAACGTCCTGACTTTC | CASSDNTVSGANVLTF | NA | TRBV25-1 | NA | TRBJ2-6
TGTGCCAGCAGCCTCAGGGGGCCAGGCACTGAAGCTTTCTTT | CASSLRGPGTEAFF | TRBD1 | TRBV27 | NA | TRBJ1-1
TGTGCCAGCAGTGATTACAGGGGTGTTGAAAAACTGTTTTTT | CASSDYRGVEKLFF | TRBD1 | TRBV25-1 | NA | TRBJ1-4
TGCGCCAGCAGCTTCGCGGGGTTAAGCACCGGGGAGCTGTTTTTT | CASSFAGLSTGELFF | NA | TRBV5-1 | NA | TRBJ2-2
TGTGCCAGCAGTTCAAGGACAGGGAATTTGCCCCAGCATTTT | CASSSRTGNLPQHF | TRBD1 | TRBV27 | NA | TRBJ1-5
TGTGCCAGCGGCCCCGGGACAGCCTATAATTCACCCCTCCACTTT | CASGPGTAYNSPLHF | TRBD1 | TRBV5-6 | NA | TRBJ1-6
TGTGCCAGCAGTTTGACGCGAGCAGGGGGCACTGAAGCTTTCTTT | CASSLTRAGGTEAFF | TRBD1 | TRBV28 | NA | TRBJ1-1
TGTGCCACCAGACAGGGACAAGATTCACCCCTCCACTTT | CATRQGQDSPLHF | TRBD1 | TRBV10-3 | NA | TRBJ1-6
TGTGCCAGCAGCACGACAGGGCACAACACCGGGGAGCTGTTTTTT | CASSTTGHNTGELFF | TRBD1 | TRBV7-2 | NA | TRBJ2-2
TGTGCCAGCAGCTCCGGTGGGCCCCAGCATTTT | CASSSGGPQHF | NA | TRBV12-3/TRBV12-4 | NA | TRBJ1-5
TGTGCCAGTAGTATGCGTGGCGGGGAGCTGTTTTTT | CASSMRGGELFF | NA | TRBV19 | NA | TRBJ2-2
TGTGCCAGCAGTTACTCGGAAGCAGGGATGGCTTTCTTT | CASSYSEAGMAFF | NA | TRBV6-5 | NA | TRBJ1-1
TGTGCCAGCAGCCTATCTAGTGAGCAGTTCTTC | CASSLSSEQFF | NA | TRBV6-2/TRBV6-3 | NA | TRBJ2-1
TGTGCCAGCAGCGTAGAGGGTCCGGGGTCCTACGAGCAGTACTTC | CASSVEGPGSYEQYF | NA | TRBV9 | NA | TRBJ2-7
TGTGCCAGCAGCAGGAGTCGGGCAGGGGGCGCGTATACTGAAGCTTTCTTT | CASSRSRAGGAYTEAFF | TRBD1 | TRBV7-2 | once | TRBJ1-1
TGTGCCAGCAGCCCCCGGGTCCACACCGGGGAGCTGTTTTTT | CASSPRVHTGELFF | NA | TRBV7-8 | NA | TRBJ2-2
TGTGCCTGGAGTCTTGCCCGACGGGATACGCAGTATTTT | CAWSLARRDTQYF | NA | TRBV30 | NA | TRBJ2-3
TGCGCCAGCAGTTTACAGGGGTCACCTGAATACGAGCAGTACTTC | CASSLQGSPEYEQYF | TRBD1 | TRBV5-1 | NA | TRBJ2-7
TGTGCCATCAAAGGGGGATTGAACACTGAAGCTTTCTTT | CAIKGGLNTEAFF | NA | TRBV10-3 | once | TRBJ1-1
TGCAGCGTCATACAGGGTAATCAGCCCCAGCATTTT | CSVIQGNQPQHF | NA | TRBV29-1 | NA | TRBJ1-5
TGTGCCAGCAGCCCTCAGGGGATCCCTAATGAAAAACTGTTTTTT | CASSPQGIPNEKLFF | NA | TRBV3-1/TRBV3-2 | NA | TRBJ1-4
TGTGCCAGCAGTGGGTCGCGGACACCTTATGGCTACACCTTC | CASSGSRTPYGYTF | NA | TRBV2 | NA | TRBJ1-2
TGTGCCAGCAGCCAAGAGAGTAGTAGTCACACTGAAGCTTTCTTT | CASSQESSSHTEAFF | NA | TRBV3-1/TRBV3-2 | NA | TRBJ1-1
TGTGCCAGCAGCTCCCTAGCCAAAAACATTCAGTACTTC | CASSSLAKNIQYF | NA | TRBV11-2 | NA | TRBJ2-4
TGTGCCAGCAGCTTAGTTCTTAGCCGCGGCACTGAAGCTTTCTTT | CASSLVLSRGTEAFF | NA | TRBV11-2 | NA | TRBJ1-1
TGTGCCAGCAGCGGGGTCCCTGGAGGTCAGCCCCAGCATTTT | CASSGVPGGQPQHF | NA | TRBV7-9 | NA | TRBJ1-5
TGTGCCAGCAGTCAACTCCGGACTCCATCGGGCCATTATAATTCACCCCTCCACTTT | CASSQLRTPSGHYNSPLHF | NA | TRBV6-6 | NA | TRBJ1-6
TGTGCCAGCAGCAAACGAGGCCAGATCGCCGCCACTAATGAAAAACTGTTTTTT | CASSKRGQIAATNEKLFF | NA | TRBV21-1 | NA | TRBJ1-4
TGTGCCAGCAGCAGGGGCCACACTGAAGCTTTCTTT | CASSRGHTEAFF | NA | TRBV14 | once | TRBJ1-1
TGTGCCAGCAGTGACCCAGGGGGCGAGCAGTACTTC | CASSDPGGEQYF | TRBD1 | TRBV6-1 | NA | TRBJ2-7
TGTGCCAGCGGTCGTGAGGGGACAGCGAACACTGAAGCTTTCTTT | CASGREGTANTEAFF | TRBD1 | TRBV2 | NA | TRBJ1-1
TGTGCCAGTAGTATTTCGGGACAGGGGGGGCTCGAGCCCCAGCATTTT | CASSISGQGGLEPQHF | TRBD1 | TRBV19 | NA | TRBJ1-5
TGTGCCTGGAGTGTTCGGGCCGCAGGTGTGCAGAAAAACATTCAGTACTTC | CAWSVRAAGVQKNIQYF | NA | TRBV30 | NA | TRBJ2-4
TGTGCCAGCAGCCAAGAAAGCGGGCAGCCGGTGGGAAAACTGTTTTTT | CASSQESGQPVGKLFF | NA | TRBV3-1/TRBV3-2 | NA | TRBJ1-4
TGTGCCAGCAGCTTATGGACAGGGGGGACCGGGGAGCTGTTTTTT | CASSLWTGGTGELFF | TRBD1 | TRBV3-1/TRBV3-2 | once | TRBJ2-2
TGTGCCAGCAGCTTAACGGGATCCGGCGGAAACACCATATATTTT | CASSLTGSGGNTIYF | NA | TRBV11-2 | few | TRBJ1-3
TGTGCCAGCAGCCGGACGACCCACAATGAGCAGTTCTTC | CASSRTTHNEQFF | NA | TRBV7-8 | NA | TRBJ2-1
TGTGCCAGTAGCTATGGGGGGCCCACTGAAGCTTTCTTT | CASSYGGPTEAFF | NA | TRBV19 | few | TRBJ1-1
TGTGCCAGCAGCGTTGGGACTAGCGGAGACTACGAGCAGTACTTC | CASSVGTSGDYEQYF | TRBD2 | TRBV9 | NA | TRBJ2-7
TGTGCCACCAGTGCCACCGTGGTTACAGATACGCAGTATTTT | CATSATVVTDTQYF | NA | TRBV24-1 | NA | TRBJ2-3
TGTGCCAGCAGTTCCCGTTATGGCTACACCTTC | CASSSRYGYTF | NA | TRBV6-5 | NA | TRBJ1-2
TGTGCCAGCAGCCTCAGGGAGAAGGGTGAAGCTTTCTTT | CASSLREKGEAFF | NA | TRBV6-6 | NA | TRBJ1-1
TGTGCCACCTACACGGGACTCGAAAGATACGAGCAGTACTTC | CATYTGLERYEQYF | NA | TRBV24-1 | NA | TRBJ2-7